This is a list of T cell receptor beta chains from one sample in a study of T cells in Graves' hyperthyroidism and ophthalmopathy. MiXCR was run by TCRdb on the multiplex PCR reads, yielding one entry per CDR3 protein. The sample lists hundreds of thousands of distinct CDR3 sequences, around 42% seen once, with about 7.9% in the top ten. The sample was peripheral blood or thyroid tissue (not recorded which). These receptors were taken from a woman between 18 and 29 years old with Graves' hyperthyroidism. CDR3s include the opening cysteine and the closing phenylalanine or tryptophan. The D gene is left open where the match is weak. Some rows have no size entry. The others give once, few or many, or a class for an expanded clone.

TRBJ2-7 | TRBV10-3 | TRBD2 | - | TGTGCCATCAGTGAGGGAACTAGCGGGAGGGATAACGAGCAGTACTTC | CAISEGTSGRDNEQYF
TRBJ2-7 | TRBV15 | - | - | TGTGCCGCCAGCAGTGAGGCCGGGCCTACCTACGAGCAGTACTTC | CAASSEAGPTYEQYF
TRBJ1-2 | TRBV7-9 | TRBD1 | few | TGTGCCAGCAGCCGCGGGTCAGGGTCGACAGGGGAAGATGGCTACACCTTC | CASSRGSGSTGEDGYTF
TRBJ2-2 | TRBV7-6 | - | few | TGTGCCAGCAGCCCTAACCTGGGCACCGGGGAGCTGTTTTTT | CASSPNLGTGELFF
TRBJ1-2 | TRBV29-1 | TRBD1 | many | TGCAGCGTAGGGGACAGACCTAACTATGGCTACACCTTC | CSVGDRPNYGYTF
TRBJ2-3 | TRBV2 | - | - | TGTGCCAGCAGTGAAGCTCGAGCCCTAGCAACAGATACGCAGTATTTT | CASSEARALATDTQYF
TRBJ1-4 | TRBV10-3 | TRBD1 | - | TGTGCCAGCAGTTTCGGACAGGGAAGTGAAAAACTGTTTTTT | CASSFGQGSEKLFF
TRBJ2-7 | TRBV2 | - | many | TGTGCCAGCATGGGGGCTTACGAGCAGTACTTC | CASMGAYEQYF
TRBJ1-2 | TRBV12-3/TRBV12-4 | - | - | TGTGCCAGCAGTCCTAACCCCAGGGACTATGGCTACACCTTC | CASSPNPRDYGYTF
TRBJ1-1 | TRBV7-2 | - | few | TGTGCCAGCAGCTTGGGGGGGATCACTGAAGCTTTCTTT | CASSLGGITEAFF
TRBJ2-6 | TRBV24-1 | - | - | TGTGCCACCAGTGATTTTCGGCAGGGGTATCCTGGGGCCAACGTCCTGACTTTC | CATSDFRQGYPGANVLTF
TRBJ2-7 | TRBV29-1 | - | few | TGCAGCACTCTCCCTAGGGAGACCTACGAGCAGTACTTC | CSTLPRETYEQYF
TRBJ1-6 | TRBV20-1 | TRBD1 | - | TGCAGTGCTAGCGTTAGGACAGGGGGCAATTCACCCCTCCACTTT | CSASVRTGGNSPLHF
TRBJ1-5 | TRBV7-6 | TRBD1 | few | TGTGCCAGCAGCTTAGGGCTAGGGGGCATTTCTGATCAGCCCCAGCATTTT | CASSLGLGGISDQPQHF
TRBJ2-7 | TRBV29-1 | - | - | TGCAGCGTGGGAGGCGGGACTTACGCGTTCGAGCAGTACTTC | CSVGGGTYAFEQYF
TRBJ2-5 | TRBV7-8 | TRBD2 | few | TGTGCCAGCAGCTATTTTGGGGCTAGCGGACAAGAGACCCAGTACTTC | CASSYFGASGQETQYF
TRBJ2-5 | TRBV29-1 | - | - | TGCAGCGTTGAAGAAGAACAGGGAGGAACCCAGTACTTC | CSVEEEQGGTQYF
TRBJ1-1 | TRBV12-3/TRBV12-4 | - | - | TGTGCCAGTGGTTTTCCGGCACAGAACACTGAAGCTTTCTTT | CASGFPAQNTEAFF
TRBJ2-7 | TRBV20-1 | TRBD2 | few | TGCAGTGCTAGAGCTGCGCTAGCGGGAGGAGAGCAGTACTTC | CSARAALAGGEQYF
TRBJ1-5 | TRBV7-9 | - | many | TGTGCCAGCAGCTCCTCGACGGGGATAGCAAATCAGCCCCAGCATTTT | CASSSSTGIANQPQHF
TRBJ1-4 | TRBV7-9 | - | - | TGTGCCAGCAGCTCCCTCTCAACGGGCAGCGGTGAAAAACTGTTTTTT | CASSSLSTGSGEKLFF
TRBJ1-2 | TRBV12-3/TRBV12-4 | - | - | TGTGCCAGCAGTCCGACATCTAACTATGGCTACACCTTC | CASSPTSNYGYTF
TRBJ2-6 | TRBV6-5 | - | - | TGTGCCAGCGTGGTGGGTCAGACCTCTGGGGCCAACGTCCTGACTTTC | CASVVGQTSGANVLTF
TRBJ1-3 | TRBV7-2 | - | - | TGTGCCAGCTCAACCATCGGGGAAGGACGTGTTGGAAACACCATATATTTT | CASSTIGEGRVGNTIYF
TRBJ2-5 | TRBV24-1 | - | - | TGTGCCACCAGGGCCGGAGGACAAGAGACCCAGTACTTC | CATRAGGQETQYF
TRBJ1-1 | TRBV15 | - | few | TGTGCCACCAGCAGAGATCTCCCGGGGGGGAATGATGAAGCTTTCTTT | CATSRDLPGGNDEAFF
TRBJ2-7 | TRBV7-4 | TRBD2 | - | TGTGCCAGCAGCTGGAGGGGTAGCGGGAGCGGCATCGGGTCCTACGAGCAGTACTTC | CASSWRGSGSGIGSYEQYF
TRBJ2-6 | TRBV7-9 | - | - | TGTGCCAGCAGCTGGGGGTTAGGGGGCTCTGGGGCCAACGTCCTGACTTTC | CASSWGLGGSGANVLTF
TRBJ2-5 | TRBV7-9 | - | - | TGTGCCAGCAGCTTATTGTATGCGGCTAGCGCGGAGACCCAGTACTTC | CASSLLYAASAETQYF
TRBJ1-4 | TRBV7-2 | - | many | TGTGCCAGCAGCTTAGCGATCGAGTCAGAAAAACTGTTTTTT | CASSLAIESEKLFF
TRBJ1-6 | TRBV25-1 | - | - | TGTGCCAGCAGTGAATATAAGGCGGGCAGGTATAATTCACCCCTCCACTTT | CASSEYKAGRYNSPLHF
TRBJ1-5 | TRBV7-2 | - | few | TGTGCCAGCAGCTTAGTAGGCGCAGGGGGCAATCAGCCCCAGCATTTT | CASSLVGAGGNQPQHF
TRBJ2-5 | TRBV5-1 | - | - | TGCGCCAGCAGCTCACGGCAGGCACAAGAGACCCAGTACTTC | CASSSRQAQETQYF
TRBJ1-1 | TRBV10-3 | - | - | TGTGCCAGCAGCCGAGGGGCGCGGAACACTGAAGCTTTCTTT | CASSRGARNTEAFF
TRBJ1-2 | TRBV6-5 | TRBD1 | few | TGTGCCAGCAGTTACTCGACAGGGGGTGCCGGAGGCTACACCTTC | CASSYSTGGAGGYTF
TRBJ1-1 | TRBV7-9 | TRBD1 | - | TGTGCCAGCGGCCCGGGACAGGGGCTAATGAACACTGAAGCTTTCTTT | CASGPGQGLMNTEAFF
TRBJ2-7 | TRBV24-1 | - | - | TGTGCCACCAGTGACCCCGGGGCAGGGGGGACCTACGAGCAGTACTTC | CATSDPGAGGTYEQYF
TRBJ2-7 | TRBV10-2 | - | few | TGTGCCAGCAAAAGACACCGCTACGATGAGCAGTACTTC | CASKRHRYDEQYF
TRBJ1-2 | TRBV6-4 | - | - | TGTGCCAGCAGTGAATTCGATGGCTACACCTTC | CASSEFDGYTF
TRBJ1-4 | TRBV7-9 | - | many | TGTGCCAGCAGCCGGAGGGGGAGGGAAAAACTGTTTTTT | CASSRRGREKLFF
TRBJ1-5 | TRBV2 | - | - | TGTGCCAGCAGTGAAGCTACAAGGGTATACAATCAGCCCCAGCATTTT | CASSEATRVYNQPQHF
TRBJ1-2 | TRBV29-1 | TRBD1 | - | TGCAGCGTTGAAGCAGGGGGCGACTATGGCTACACCTTC | CSVEAGGDYGYTF
TRBJ1-1 | TRBV29-1 | TRBD1 | - | TGCAGCGTGGGGGGACAGGGACTGAACACTGAAGCTTTCTTT | CSVGGQGLNTEAFF
TRBJ1-5 | TRBV6-2/TRBV6-3 | - | - | TGTGCCAGCAGAGGGGGAAAGAATCAGCCCCAGCATTTT | CASRGGKNQPQHF